Below, one T cell receptor beta chain is given with its context. This record comes from a study of early T cells in non-severe SARS-CoV-2 infection. This CDR3 is 11 amino acids long. V shed 3 bases and J shed 7 bases, with 7 bases lying between them. MiXCR, applied by TCRdb to the 5' RACE reads, yields one record per CDR3 protein. This sample has more than 50,000 distinct CDR3 sequences, with 15% found just once. The TCR sequence derives from an adult who was a healthcare worker with PCR-confirmed SARS-CoV-2 infection or an uninfected control (not recorded which). The sample here was whole blood, taken at baseline. The chain combines TRBV12-3 or TRBV12-4 with TRBJ2-7; D not certain. The CDR3 is CASSFRREQYF. CDR3 bases: TGTGCCAGCAGTTTTAGGCGGGAGCAGTACTTC.